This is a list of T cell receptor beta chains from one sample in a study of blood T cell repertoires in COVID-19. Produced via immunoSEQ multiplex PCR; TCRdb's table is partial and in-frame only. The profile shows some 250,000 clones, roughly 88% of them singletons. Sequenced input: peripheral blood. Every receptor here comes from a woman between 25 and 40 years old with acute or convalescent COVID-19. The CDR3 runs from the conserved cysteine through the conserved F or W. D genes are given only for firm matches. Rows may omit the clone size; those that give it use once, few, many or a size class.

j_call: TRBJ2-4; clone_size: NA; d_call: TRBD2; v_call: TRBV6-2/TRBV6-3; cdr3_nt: TGTGCCAGCAGTAAAGAACCGCGGAGGGAGGGAAACATTCAGTACTTC; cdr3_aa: CASSKEPRREGNIQYF
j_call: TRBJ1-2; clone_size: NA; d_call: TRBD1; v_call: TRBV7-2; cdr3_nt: TGTGCCAGCAGCTTAGGAGTGGACAGGGGACTCTATGGCTACACCTTC; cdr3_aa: CASSLGVDRGLYGYTF
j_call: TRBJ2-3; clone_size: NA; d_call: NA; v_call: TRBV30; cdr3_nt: TGTGCCTGGAGTGTAGGCCCCTCTAGCCGTGATACGCAGTATTTT; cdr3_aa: CAWSVGPSSRDTQYF
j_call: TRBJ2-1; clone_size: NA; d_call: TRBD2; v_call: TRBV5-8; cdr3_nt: TGTGCCAGCAGCCAAAATAGCGGGACGTCCTACAATGAGCAGTTCTTC; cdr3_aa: CASSQNSGTSYNEQFF
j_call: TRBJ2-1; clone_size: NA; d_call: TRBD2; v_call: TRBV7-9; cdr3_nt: TGTGCCAGCAGCCCAGAAGCGGGGGTCTACAATGAGCAGTTCTTC; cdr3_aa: CASSPEAGVYNEQFF
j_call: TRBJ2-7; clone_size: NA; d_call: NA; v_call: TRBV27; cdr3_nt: TGTGCCAGCAGCCTCGGGTTGGGCTACGAGCAGTACTTC; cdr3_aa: CASSLGLGYEQYF
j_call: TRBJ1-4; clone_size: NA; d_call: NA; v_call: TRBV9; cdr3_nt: TGTGCCAGCAGTGAGGGACATTTTAATGAAAAACTGTTTTTT; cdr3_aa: CASSEGHFNEKLFF
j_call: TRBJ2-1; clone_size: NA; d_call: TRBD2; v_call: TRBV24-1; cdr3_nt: TGTGCCACCAGTGACTCCGGGACTAGCGGCTACAATGAGCAGTTCTTC; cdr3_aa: CATSDSGTSGYNEQFF
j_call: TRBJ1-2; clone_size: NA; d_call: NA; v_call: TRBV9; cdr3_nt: TGTGCCAGCAGCGTAGCCAGCGCCTCCTTTGGCTACACCTTC; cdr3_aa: CASSVASASFGYTF
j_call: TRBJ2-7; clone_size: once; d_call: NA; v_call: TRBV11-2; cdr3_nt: TGTGCCAGCCGGGTGATCCTCTCCTACGAGCAGTACTTC; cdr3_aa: CASRVILSYEQYF
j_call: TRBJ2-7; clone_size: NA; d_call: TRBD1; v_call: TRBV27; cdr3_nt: TGTGCCAGCAGTTTGCAGCAGGGGGTCCACGAGCAGTACTTC; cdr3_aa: CASSLQQGVHEQYF
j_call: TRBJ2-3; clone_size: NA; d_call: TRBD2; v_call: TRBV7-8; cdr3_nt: TGTGCCAGCAGCTCTCTAGCGGGAGGGCCTGGAGATACGCAGTATTTT; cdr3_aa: CASSSLAGGPGDTQYF
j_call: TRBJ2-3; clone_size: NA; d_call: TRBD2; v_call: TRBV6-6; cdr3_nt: TGTGCCAGCGGGGGACTAGCGGGAGTAGGAGATACGCAGTATTTT; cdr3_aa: CASGGLAGVGDTQYF
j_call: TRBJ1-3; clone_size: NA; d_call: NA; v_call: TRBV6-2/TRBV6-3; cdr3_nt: TGTGCCAGCAGTTACCGGAGCGAGGGAAACACCATATATTTT; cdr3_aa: CASSYRSEGNTIYF
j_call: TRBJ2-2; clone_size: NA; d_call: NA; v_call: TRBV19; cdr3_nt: TGTGCCAGTAGTATACACTTTAACACCGGGGAGCTGTTTTTT; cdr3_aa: CASSIHFNTGELFF